The 7 T cell receptor beta chains reported below all come from one sample, sequenced in a study of cytomegalovirus exposure and HLA in healthy donors (dated by TCRdb to about 2017). Library preparation was by the immunoSEQ multiplex PCR assay. For the multiplex PCR, a mixture combining 60 forward primers for TCR Vbeta segments and 13 reverse primers for TCR Jbeta segments was used. TCRdb mirrors the immuneACCESS table, restricted to in-frame sequences. Some clones are absent from its copies; in checked studies, under half trace to an unresolved V gene, and the reason for the others is unknown. In this sample the table shows some 220,000 clones, 70% to 80% of which occur a single time. Roughly 2.5% of the sample lies in the top ten. Sequenced: PBMCs. The receptors stem from a woman in her sixties or seventies in good health and CMV-seropositive.

The V gene is TRBV6-1, the J gene TRBJ2-5, with D possibly matching TRBD1 (6 bases). The CDR3 extends over 15 amino acids. Germline values: CDR1 MNHNS, CDR2 SASEGT. Trimming removed 5 bases from V and 4 bases from J, with 17 bases in between. The CDR3 reads CASSMARGGGETQYF. CDR3 sequence (DNA): TGTGCCAGCAGTATGGCCAGGGGTGGGGGAGAGACCCAGTACTTC.

This rearrangement joins TRBV9 to TRBJ2-7; 9 nucleotides align to TRBD1. The CDR3 loop spans 15 amino acids. Germline assignment: CDR1 SGDLS and CDR2 YYNGEE. The ends lost 0 bases at V and 2 bases at J; junction bases unmatched: 3. In nucleotides, the CDR3 is TGTGCCAGCAGCGTAGGGGACAGGGATGCCTACGAGCAGTACTTC. This codes for CASSVGDRDAYEQYF.

The chain carries TRBV11-3 and TRBJ1-2; D uncertain. Looked up from germline, CDR1 is SGHNT and CDR2 is YENEEA. The CDR3 has 11 amino acids. The V gene lost 5 bases and the J gene lost 13 bases, with 14 bases spanning the gap. In DNA, the CDR3 is TGTGCCAGCAGCCGAGGGTCGTCGGTCACCTTC. It translates to CASSRGSSVTF.

The table lists this clone with a few counts. This chain joins TRBV10-3 and TRBJ1-5, with 7 bases matching TRBD1. Trimming took 10 bases from V and 0 from J; bases not matched to a gene: 6. The CDR3 length is 14 residues. Germline V gene data show CDR1 as ENHRY and CDR2 as SYGVKD. CDR3 DNA sequence: TGTGCCACAGACAGGGATAATAGCAATCAGCCCCAGCATTTT. The encoded protein is CATDRDNSNQPQHF.

The chain links TRBV6-1 to TRBJ1-1; TRBD1 matches 9 bases. The ends lost 10 bases at V and 6 bases at J; junction bases unmatched: 12. The CDR3 sequence is 14 residues long. Germline assignment: CDR1 MNHNS and CDR2 SASEGT. This CDR3 is CATVRTGVSAEAFF. In nucleotides, the CDR3 is TGTGCCACCGTGAGGACAGGGGTTAGCGCTGAAGCTTTCTTT.

V and J are TRBV6-6 and TRBJ1-1; TRBD1 agrees at 7 bases. Unmatched junction bases numbered 11, after V lost 6 bases and J lost 1 base. CDR3 length: 16 residues. Germline values: CDR1 MNHNY, CDR2 SVGAGI (reference sequence). The CDR3 region has the DNA TGTGCCAGCAGCCTCAAAAAGGGGGCTGGGAACACTGAAGCTTTCTTT. This encodes CASSLKKGAGNTEAFF.

This rearrangement joins TRBV18 to TRBJ2-7, with D uncertain. The CDR3 sequence is 14 residues long. CDR1 and CDR2 (germline): KGHSH, LQKENI. Trimming took off 6 bases at V and 0 bases at J, with 12 bases between the two ends. CDR3 sequence (DNA): TGTGCCAGCTCCTGGTCCCCGGGCTCCTACGAGCAGTACTTC. It codes for CASSWSPGSYEQYF.